One sample yielded the 18 T cell receptor beta chains listed below, sequenced in a study of graft-versus-host responses after intestinal transplantation. Here immunoSEQ multiplex PCR was the method, and the copy in TCRdb shows in-frame clones only, minus some. The sample carries 93,000 or so clones, approximately 94% recorded once. Their target antigens are unknown. Specimen: unstimulated CD8+ T cells sorted from spleen or lymph node cells, collected before intestinal transplant. These receptor sequences come from a human donor who received an intestinal transplant.

The chain uses TRBV7-6 and TRBJ2-5; perhaps TRBD1 as D (6 bases). The assigned J gene may be wrong: the sequence end matches TRBJ2-7 better. This CDR3 is built from 13 residues. CDR1 and CDR2 (germline): SGHVS, FNYEAQ. Written as DNA, the CDR3 is TGTGCCAGCAGCTTGGACAGTTCCTACGAGCAGTACTTC. Its protein is CASSLDSSYEQYF.

The rearrangement joins TRBV11-2 to TRBJ1-1; D gene uncertain. The V gene's germline CDR1 is SGHAT and CDR2 FQNNGV. CDR3 length equals 17 residues. Trimming removed 2 bases from V and 0 bases from J, with 16 bases in between. CDR3 nucleotides: TGTGCCAGCAGCTTACGAGGAACGAGTTCGATGAACACTGAAGCTTTCTTT. Its protein product is CASSLRGTSSMNTEAFF.

The chain employs TRBV6-1 and TRBJ1-5; no definite D call. The germline V gene has CDR1 MNHNS and CDR2 SASEGT. The CDR3 sequence is 15 residues long. Trimming pared 6 bases from V and 0 bases from J, leaving 12 bases between. For the CDR3, the DNA is TGTGCCAGCAGGGGAGGGCCCTATAGCAATCAGCCCCAGCATTTT. Amino acid sequence: CASRGGPYSNQPQHF.

The V gene is TRBV27, the J gene TRBJ2-2; D ambiguous. In germline, CDR1 is MNHEY, CDR2 SMNVEV (reference sequence). Trimming removed 2 bases at V and 6 bases at J, with 7 bases between. This CDR3 contains 13 residues. The CDR3, as DNA: TGTGCCAGCAGTTTACAGGTTCCCGGGGAGCTGTTTTTT. Its protein is CASSLQVPGELFF.

This clone appeared a single time. Other nucleotide sequences in the sample specify the same CDR3. This chain uses TRBV27 with TRBJ1-5; 8 bases are a match to TRBD1. The CDR3 sequence is 14 residues long. CDR1 MNHEY and CDR2 SMNVEV come from the germline V gene (reference sequence). Unmatched junction bases numbered 5, after V lost 3 bases and J lost 7 bases. CDR3 sequence (DNA): TGTGCCAGCAGTTTCCAGGGGGCTGGACAGCCCCAGCATTTT. Translating gives CASSFQGAGQPQHF.

The chain is built from TRBV5-1 and TRBJ2-1, with unresolved D. The ends were cut back, 4 bases at V and 6 bases at J, with 8 bases in the middle. This CDR3 comprises 12 residues. From germline, CDR1 is SGHRS and CDR2 YFSETQ. The CDR3 DNA is TGCGCCAGCAGCCTGGGCTCCAATGAGCAGTTCTTC. This encodes CASSLGSNEQFF.

The rearrangement uses TRBV4-1 and TRBJ2-3; D call uncertain. Trimming took off 0 bases at V and 3 bases at J, with 7 bases between the two ends. Germline values: CDR1 MGHRA, CDR2 YSYEKL. There are 14 residues in the CDR3. CDR3 sequence: CASSQEKGTDTQYF. The CDR3 DNA reads as TGCGCCAGCAGCCAAGAAAAGGGTACAGATACGCAGTATTTT.

This clone was detected once. The CDR3 loop reads CSVESAFPLHF. The DNA for the CDR3 is TGCAGCGTTGAATCCGCCTTCCCCCTCCACTTT. The chain employs TRBV29-1 and TRBJ1-6, with unresolved D. The CDR3 sequence is 11 residues long. CDR1 is SQVTM, CDR2 ANQGSEA, per germline. Trimming pared 2 bases from V and 13 bases from J, leaving 9 bases between.

The chain links TRBV11-2 to TRBJ2-3, with 7 bases matching TRBD2. Germline V lookup: CDR1 SGHAT, CDR2 FQNNGV. The CDR3 totals 14 residues. Trimming took 4 bases from V and 1 from J; bases not matched to a gene: 2. The CDR3 DNA reads as TGTGCCAGCAGCTCCAGCGGGGGCACAGATACGCAGTATTTT. It is translated as CASSSSGGTDTQYF.

The V call is TRBV23-1, the J call TRBJ1-1; no clear D. TRBV23-1 is an ORF for which the function is uncertain. Trimming cost V 1 base and J 8 bases, with 8 bases left between them. The CDR3 has 12 amino acids. The CDR3 region has the DNA TGCGCCAGCAGTCAATTGGGTCGAGAAGCTTTCTTT. Protein: CASSQLGREAFF.

The chain combines TRBV6-1 with TRBJ2-7; no clear D gene. The CDR3 extends over 11 amino acids. V gave up 2 bases and J gave up 6 bases, with 5 bases separating them. Germline V gene sequence: CDR1 MNHNS, CDR2 SASEGT. The CDR3 bases are TGTGCCAGCAGTGAATTTCGCGAGCAGTACTTC. It yields the protein CASSEFREQYF.

The chain uses TRBV5-5 and TRBJ2-3; D gene unclear. V lost 3 bases to trimming and J lost 10 bases, with 12 bases between them. This CDR3 contains 12 residues. Germline V gene data show CDR1 as SGHKS and CDR2 as YYEKEE (reference sequence). The CDR3 loop is CASSWINLAQYF. CDR3 sequence (DNA): TGTGCCAGCAGCTGGATTAACTTGGCGCAGTATTTT. Looking up the rest from reference TRBV5-5 and TRBJ2-3 gives the full variable domain: DAGVTQSPTHLIKTRGQQVTLRCSPISGHKSVSWYQQVLGQGPQFIFQYYEKEERGRGNFPDRFSARQFPNYSSELNVNALLLGDSALYLCASSWINLAQYFGPGTRLTVL.

This chain links TRBV4-1 with TRBJ1-2; D is uncertain. The CDR3 sequence is 14 residues long. V shed 1 base and J shed 2 bases, with 8 bases lying between them. Per the germline V gene, CDR1 is MGHRA and CDR2 is YSYEKL. In DNA, the CDR3 is TGCGCCAGCAGCCAAGGCCGGATGAACTATGGCTACACCTTC. It is translated as CASSQGRMNYGYTF.

This clone has only a few counts. The chain carries TRBV4-1 and TRBJ1-3, with D possibly being TRBD1 (5 bases). This CDR3 is built from 15 residues. V was pared by 5 bases and J by 1 base, with 12 bases between. Germline V gene data show CDR1 as MGHRA and CDR2 as YSYEKL. The CDR3 is CASSETDTSGNTIYF. CDR3 in DNA: TGCGCCAGCAGCGAAACGGACACTTCTGGAAACACCATATATTTT.

The chain combines TRBV14 with TRBJ2-7; D gene unclear. Trimming cost V 1 base and J 3 bases, with 7 bases left between them. The CDR3 runs to 13 residues. Germline V gene sequence: CDR1 SGHDN, CDR2 FVKESK. CDR3 region: CASSQGGNYEQYF. The DNA for the CDR3 is TGTGCCAGCAGCCAAGGAGGTAACTACGAGCAGTACTTC.

The chain carries TRBV27 and TRBJ2-1; no firm D call. Germline CDR1 is MNHEY and CDR2 is SMNVEV (reference sequence). The CDR3 contains 12 residues. Trimming stripped 6 bases from V and 4 bases from J, with 7 bases between. CDR3 DNA sequence: TGTGCCAGCAGCCGTGGTTACAATGAGCAGTTCTTC. Translating it yields CASSRGYNEQFF.

The rearrangement joins TRBV5-1 to TRBJ2-7; D call uncertain. V dropped 4 bases and J dropped 3 bases, with 5 bases sitting between them. The CDR3 has 11 amino acids. Germline CDR1 SGHRS, CDR2 YFSETQ. CDR3: CASSESYEQYF. The CDR3 DNA reads as TGCGCCAGCAGCGAGAGCTACGAGCAGTACTTC.

CDR3 loop: CASSEFRDPNYGYTF. DNA for the CDR3: TGTGCCAGTAGTGAATTCCGGGATCCTAACTATGGCTACACCTTC. The chain couples TRBV19 to TRBJ1-2; no firm D call. The CDR3 is made up of 15 amino acids. The V end lost 5 bases, the J end lost 0 bases, and 13 bases lay between the germline ends. Germline assignment: CDR1 LNHDA and CDR2 SQIVND (reference sequence).